This entry describes one TCR beta chain. Its antigen is not identified. The V gene end was trimmed by 0 bases and the J gene end by 8 bases; junction bases not matched to a gene: 7. CDR3 length: 16 amino acids. Germline V CDR1 and CDR2: LGHDT, YNNKEL (reference sequence). This record belongs to a study of early T cells in non-severe SARS-CoV-2 infection. Across the whole study: The authors sequenced bulk RNA from unsorted whole blood, leaving chains unpaired.

Individual cDNA molecules were tagged with unique molecular identifiers. TCRdb recomputed calls from the 5' RACE reads with MiXCR, one row per CDR3 protein. In the table there are about 46,000 distinct CDR3 sequences, about a tenth of which are singletons. The study, taken as a whole, reports: The VDJdb matching leaned toward anti-spike CD8 responses and overlooked private and CD4 specificities.

The rearrangement links TRBV3-1 to TRBJ2-1; 10 bases are a match to TRBD2. Sample: whole blood, taken at baseline. This clonotype was obtained from an adult who was a healthcare worker with PCR-confirmed SARS-CoV-2 infection or an uninfected control (not recorded which). CDR3 region: CASSQDPTGTSDEQFF. CDR3 DNA sequence: TGTGCCAGCAGCCAAGATCCCACCGGGACTAGCGATGAGCAGTTCTTC.